These T cell receptor beta chains were read from a single sample in a study of shared T cell receptors in the human thymus. The protocol was immunoSEQ multiplex PCR, while the TCRdb copy is restricted to in-frame clones and leaves out a portion. The table has fewer than 700,000 clones, approximately 90% seen once; the top ten hold 0.01%. These same data were also listed under a study on human thymus T cells.

The sequencing input was thymocytes. These receptors came from a boy younger than two with a congenital heart defect. Both conserved end residues are part of each CDR3.

V gene: TRBV27; CDR3 protein: CASSPTTPGQGAERELYEQYF
V gene: TRBV2; CDR3 protein: CATSGGEESTDTQYF
V gene: TRBV7-2; CDR3 protein: CASSLVVGLGPLKSYEQYF
V gene: TRBV19; CDR3 protein: CASSIAREGVQIPDTQYF
V gene: TRBV30; CDR3 protein: CAWRDGGYNSPLHF
V gene: TRBV7-6; CDR3 protein: CASSFLSGELFF
V gene: TRBV7-2; CDR3 protein: CASSNRGVSYEQYF
V gene: TRBV28; CDR3 protein: CASSLDLAGRYNEQFF
V gene: TRBV4-3; CDR3 protein: CASSQDSREFRSYEQYF
V gene: TRBV28; CDR3 protein: CASSLYDPPEAPSGANVLTF
V gene: TRBV29-1; CDR3 protein: CSVRASGTQKSPYEQYF
V gene: TRBV18; CDR3 protein: CASSRGTDTQYF
V gene: TRBV10-1; CDR3 protein: CAKRLVRGEQFF